This T cell receptor beta chain derives from a study of PD-1 blockade in mismatch repair-deficient tumors. Whole-study context: Patients had about 13 mismatch repair-deficient cancer types and were previously treated and progressing.

TCR sequencing covered a few patients who responded to pembrolizumab. Method: immunoSEQ multiplex PCR; TCRdb's copy keeps in-frame clones and lacks some. The sample has some 66,000 clones, around 88% seen once. Trimming stripped 7 bases from V and 4 bases from J, with 16 bases between. The CDR3 is made up of 15 amino acids. In germline, CDR1 is MNHEY, CDR2 SMNVEV (reference sequence). The study, taken as a whole, reports: Tumor-resident clones, often absent from pretreatment blood, expanded after pembrolizumab and then contracted.

For this clone: The antigen is unknown.

The chain employs TRBV27 and TRBJ2-2, with D possibly being TRBD2 (5 bases). The specimen comprised peripheral blood, sampled 52 weeks after starting pembrolizumab. This receptor was obtained from an adult with mismatch repair-deficient cancer. The CDR3 DNA follows: TGTGCCAGCACCGGGAACTCACAGCCCACCGGGGAGCTGTTTTTT. Its translation: CASTGNSQPTGELFF.